This T cell receptor (beta chain) was identified during a study of shared clonotypes between healthy human individuals. This clone was detected only once. The protocol was immunoSEQ multiplex PCR, while the TCRdb copy is restricted to in-frame clones and leaves out a portion. The sample has nearly 750,000 clones; 72% are singletons. This sequence was found in a woman aged 25 to 39 in good health. The sequencing sample was made of memory CD4+ T cells sorted from blood. Noted subset: CD45RA-negative fraction.

The CDR3 region has the DNA TGTGCCAGCAGCTTCCGGGACTCCTTCACCGGGGAGCTGTTTTTT. This gives the protein CASSFRDSFTGELFF. This chain joins TRBV7-2 and TRBJ2-2; the D gene is possibly TRBD2 (6 bases). The V end lost 3 bases, the J end lost 4 bases, and 12 bases lay between the germline ends. Germline V gives CDR1 SGHTA, CDR2 FQGNSA. CDR3 size: 15 residues.